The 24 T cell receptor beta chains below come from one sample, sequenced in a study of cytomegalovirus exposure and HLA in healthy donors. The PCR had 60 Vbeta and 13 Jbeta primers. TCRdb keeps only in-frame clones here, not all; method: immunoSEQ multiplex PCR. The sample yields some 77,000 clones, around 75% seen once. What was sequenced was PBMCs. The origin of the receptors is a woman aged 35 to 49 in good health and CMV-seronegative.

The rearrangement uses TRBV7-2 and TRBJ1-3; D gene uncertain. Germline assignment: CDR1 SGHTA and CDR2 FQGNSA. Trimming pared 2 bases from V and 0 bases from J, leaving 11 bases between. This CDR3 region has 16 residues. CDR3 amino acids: CASSLRRADSGNTIYF. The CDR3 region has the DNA TGTGCCAGCAGCTTAAGGAGGGCTGACTCTGGAAACACCATATATTTT.

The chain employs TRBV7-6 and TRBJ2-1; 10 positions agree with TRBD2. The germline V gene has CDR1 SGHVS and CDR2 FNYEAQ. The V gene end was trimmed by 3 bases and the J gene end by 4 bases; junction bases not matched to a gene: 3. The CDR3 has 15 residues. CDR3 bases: TGTGCCAGCAGCTTGAGCGGGGGGGGATACAATGAGCAGTTCTTC. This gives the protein CASSLSGGGYNEQFF.

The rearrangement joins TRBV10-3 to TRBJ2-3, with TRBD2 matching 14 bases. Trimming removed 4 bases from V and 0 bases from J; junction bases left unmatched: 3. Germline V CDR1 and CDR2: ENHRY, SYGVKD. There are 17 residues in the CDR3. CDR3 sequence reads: CAISGTSGGPSTDTQYF. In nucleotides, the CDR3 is TGTGCCATCAGTGGGACTAGCGGGGGGCCAAGCACAGATACGCAGTATTTT.

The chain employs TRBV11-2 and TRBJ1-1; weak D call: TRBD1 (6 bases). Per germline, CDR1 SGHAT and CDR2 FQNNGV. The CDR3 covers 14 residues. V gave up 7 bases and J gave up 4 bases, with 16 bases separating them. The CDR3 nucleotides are TGTGCCAGCAATCGGGGTATGGGGGCCACTGAAGCTTTCTTT. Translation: CASNRGMGATEAFF.

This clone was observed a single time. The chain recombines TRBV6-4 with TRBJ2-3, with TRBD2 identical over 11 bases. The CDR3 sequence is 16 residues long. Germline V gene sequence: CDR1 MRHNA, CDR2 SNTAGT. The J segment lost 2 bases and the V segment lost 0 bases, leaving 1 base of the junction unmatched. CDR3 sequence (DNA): TGTGCCAGCAGTGACTCTAGCGGGGGGGCCACAGATACGCAGTATTTT. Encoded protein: CASSDSSGGATDTQYF.

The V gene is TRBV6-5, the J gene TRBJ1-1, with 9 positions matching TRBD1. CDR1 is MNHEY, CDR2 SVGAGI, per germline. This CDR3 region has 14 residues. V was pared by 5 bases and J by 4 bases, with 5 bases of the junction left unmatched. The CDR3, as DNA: TGTGCCAGCAGTCCCGGGACAGGGTTCACTGAAGCTTTCTTT. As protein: CASSPGTGFTEAFF.

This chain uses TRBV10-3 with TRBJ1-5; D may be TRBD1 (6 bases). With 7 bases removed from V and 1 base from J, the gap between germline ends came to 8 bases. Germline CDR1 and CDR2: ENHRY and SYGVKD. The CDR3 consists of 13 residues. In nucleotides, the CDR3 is TGTGCCATCAAGGACAGAAGCAATCAGCCCCAGCATTTT. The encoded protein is CAIKDRSNQPQHF.

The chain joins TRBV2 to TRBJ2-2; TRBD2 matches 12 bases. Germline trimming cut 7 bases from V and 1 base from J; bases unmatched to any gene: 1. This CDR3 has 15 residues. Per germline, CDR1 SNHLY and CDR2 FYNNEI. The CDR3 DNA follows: TGTGCCAGCACTAGCGGGGGGGTGAACACCGGGGAGCTGTTTTTT. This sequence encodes CASTSGGVNTGELFF.

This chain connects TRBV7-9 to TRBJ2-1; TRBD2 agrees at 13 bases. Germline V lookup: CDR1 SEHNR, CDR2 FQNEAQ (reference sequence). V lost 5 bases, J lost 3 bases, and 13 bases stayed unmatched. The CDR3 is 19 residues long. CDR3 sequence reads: CASSPKFKLAGGLYNEQFF. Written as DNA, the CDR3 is TGTGCCAGCAGCCCAAAATTTAAACTAGCGGGGGGGCTCTACAATGAGCAGTTCTTC.

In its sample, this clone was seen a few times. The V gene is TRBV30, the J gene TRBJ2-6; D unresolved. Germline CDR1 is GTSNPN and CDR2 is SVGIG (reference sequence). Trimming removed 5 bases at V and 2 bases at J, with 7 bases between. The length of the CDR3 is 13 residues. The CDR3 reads CAWRVAGANVLTF. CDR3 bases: TGTGCCTGGCGGGTTGCTGGGGCCAACGTCCTGACTTTC.

The CDR3 region is CAWGLAGGATQYF. The DNA of the CDR3 is TGTGCCTGGGGACTAGCGGGTGGGGCTACGCAGTATTTT. This chain links TRBV30 with TRBJ2-3; 11 bases line up with TRBD2. Germline trimming cut 5 bases from V and 8 bases from J; bases unmatched to any gene: 6. Germline assignment: CDR1 GTSNPN and CDR2 SVGIG (reference sequence). This CDR3 contains 13 residues.

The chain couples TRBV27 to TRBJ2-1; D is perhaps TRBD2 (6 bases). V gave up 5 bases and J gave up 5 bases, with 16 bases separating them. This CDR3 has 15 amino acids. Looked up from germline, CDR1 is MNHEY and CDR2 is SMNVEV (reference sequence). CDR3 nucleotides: TGTGCCAGCAGTGCGGGACTCGGGGGTAACAATGAGCAGTTCTTC. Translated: CASSAGLGGNNEQFF.

The CDR3 reads CASSIGLAGNQETQYF. CDR3 bases: TGTGCCAGCAGCATTGGACTAGCGGGAAACCAAGAGACCCAGTACTTC. The V and J genes are TRBV5-8 and TRBJ2-5; 12 bases fit TRBD2. The germline V gene has CDR1 SGHTS and CDR2 YDEGEE. The CDR3 covers 16 residues. Trimming cost V 4 bases and J 0 bases; bases outside gene matches: 4. The complete variable domain, with remaining parts taken from reference TRBV5-8 and TRBJ2-5, reads EAGVTQSPTHLIKTRGQQATLRCSPISGHTSVYWYQQALGLGLQFLLWYDEGEERNRGNFPPRFSGRQFPNYSSELNVNALELEDSALYLCASSIGLAGNQETQYFGPGTRLLVL.

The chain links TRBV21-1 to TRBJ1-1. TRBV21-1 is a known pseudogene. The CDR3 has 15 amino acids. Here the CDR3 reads CASSKKVTGDTEAFF. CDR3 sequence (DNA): TGTGCCAGCAGCAAAAAGGTAACGGGGGACACTGAAGCTTTCTTT.

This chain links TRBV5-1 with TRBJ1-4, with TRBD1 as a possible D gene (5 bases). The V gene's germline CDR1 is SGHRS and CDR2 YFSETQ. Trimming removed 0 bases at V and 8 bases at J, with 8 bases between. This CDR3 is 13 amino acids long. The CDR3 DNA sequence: TGCGCCAGCAGCTTGGGGGGGGGAGAAAAACTGTTTTTT. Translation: CASSLGGGEKLFF.

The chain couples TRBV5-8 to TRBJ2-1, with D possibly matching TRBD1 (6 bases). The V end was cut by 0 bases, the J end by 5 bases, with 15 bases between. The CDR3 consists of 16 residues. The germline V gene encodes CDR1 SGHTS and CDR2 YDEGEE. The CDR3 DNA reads TGTGCCAGCAGCTTGGAACAGGGCGGTGATCACAATGAGCAGTTCTTC. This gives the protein CASSLEQGGDHNEQFF.

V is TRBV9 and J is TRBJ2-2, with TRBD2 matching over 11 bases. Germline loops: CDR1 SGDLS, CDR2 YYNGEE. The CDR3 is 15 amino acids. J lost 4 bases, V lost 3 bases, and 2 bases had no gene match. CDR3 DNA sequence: TGTGCCAGCAGCGCGGGACTAGCGGTCACCGGGGAGCTGTTTTTT. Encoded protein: CASSAGLAVTGELFF.

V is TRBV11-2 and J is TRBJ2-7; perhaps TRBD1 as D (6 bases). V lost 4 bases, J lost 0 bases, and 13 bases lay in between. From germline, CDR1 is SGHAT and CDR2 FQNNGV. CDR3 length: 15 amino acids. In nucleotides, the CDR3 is TGTGCCAGCAGCTCAGGTCCCAGGGGCTCCTACGAGCAGTACTTC. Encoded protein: CASSSGPRGSYEQYF. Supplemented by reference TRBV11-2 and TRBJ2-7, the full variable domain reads EAGVAQSPRYKIIEKRQSVAFWCNPISGHATLYWYQQILGQGPKLLIQFQNNGVVDDSQLPKDRFSAERLKGVDSTLKIQPAKLEDSAVYLCASSSGPRGSYEQYFGPGTRLTVT.

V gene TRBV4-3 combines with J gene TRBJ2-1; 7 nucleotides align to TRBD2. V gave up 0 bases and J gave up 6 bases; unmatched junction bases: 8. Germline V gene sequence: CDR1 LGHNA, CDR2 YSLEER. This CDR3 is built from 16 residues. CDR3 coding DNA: TGCGCCAGCAGCCAAGATTCGCGGGAGTGGGGCAATGAGCAGTTCTTC. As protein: CASSQDSREWGNEQFF.

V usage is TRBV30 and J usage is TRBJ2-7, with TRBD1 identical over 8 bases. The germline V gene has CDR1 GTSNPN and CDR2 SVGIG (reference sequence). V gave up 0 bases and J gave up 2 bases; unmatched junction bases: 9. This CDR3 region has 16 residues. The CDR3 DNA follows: TGTGCCTGGAGTGTACCGACAGGGGACCCTCCCTACGAGCAGTACTTC. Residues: CAWSVPTGDPPYEQYF.

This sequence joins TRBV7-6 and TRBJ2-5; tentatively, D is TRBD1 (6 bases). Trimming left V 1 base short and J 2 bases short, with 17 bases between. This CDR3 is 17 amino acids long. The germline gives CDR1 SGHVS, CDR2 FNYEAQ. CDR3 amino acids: CASSLGPQTGPQETQYF. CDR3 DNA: TGTGCCAGCAGCTTAGGCCCACAAACAGGGCCACAAGAGACCCAGTACTTC.

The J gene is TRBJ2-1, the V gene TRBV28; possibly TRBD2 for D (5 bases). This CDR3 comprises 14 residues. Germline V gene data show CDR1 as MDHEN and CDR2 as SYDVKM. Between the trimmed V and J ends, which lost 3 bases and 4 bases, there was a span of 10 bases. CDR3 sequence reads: CASSFLQRYNEQFF. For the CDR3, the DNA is TGTGCCAGCAGTTTCCTTCAGCGGTACAATGAGCAGTTCTTC.

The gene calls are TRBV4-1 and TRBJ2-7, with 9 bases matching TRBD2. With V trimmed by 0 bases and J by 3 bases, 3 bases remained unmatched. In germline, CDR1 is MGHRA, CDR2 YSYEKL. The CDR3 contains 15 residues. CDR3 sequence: CASSQDGTSLYEQYF. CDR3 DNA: TGCGCCAGCAGCCAAGATGGGACTAGCCTCTACGAGCAGTACTTC.

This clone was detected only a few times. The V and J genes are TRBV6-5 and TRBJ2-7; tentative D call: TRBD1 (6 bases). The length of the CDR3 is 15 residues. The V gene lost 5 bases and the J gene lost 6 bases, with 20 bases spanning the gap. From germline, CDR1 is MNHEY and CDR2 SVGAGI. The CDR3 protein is CASSPPGTTRGEQYF. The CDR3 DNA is TGTGCCAGCAGTCCCCCCGGGACAACCAGAGGCGAGCAGTACTTC.